These T cell receptor beta chains were read from a single sample in a study of cytomegalovirus exposure and HLA in healthy donors. Using immunoSEQ multiplex PCR, the repertoire was profiled, and TCRdb retains in-frame clones only, with some absent. The data show around 92,000 clones, around three quarters seen once. The sequencing input was PBMCs. The receptors come from a human donor in good health. The conserved cysteine and the conserved F or W are not part of the CDR3 here.

v_call: TRBV27; j_call: TRBJ2-1; cdr3_aa: ASSKQGNNEQF
v_call: TRBV5-1; j_call: TRBJ1-1; cdr3_aa: ASSIGTGGHTEAF
v_call: TRBV5-4; j_call: TRBJ2-7; cdr3_aa: ASSLEVTGFEQY
v_call: TRBV5-1; j_call: TRBJ2-7; cdr3_aa: ASSLDGTNGPYEQY
v_call: TRBV7-7; j_call: TRBJ2-3; cdr3_aa: ASSLGGTVDTQY
v_call: TRBV5-6; j_call: TRBJ2-5; cdr3_aa: ASSKLVTQETQY
v_call: TRBV5-1; j_call: TRBJ1-1; cdr3_aa: ASSLNRVPARTEAF
v_call: TRBV27; j_call: TRBJ1-3; cdr3_aa: ASSPRDRRSGNTIY
v_call: TRBV19; j_call: TRBJ2-5; cdr3_aa: ASRFGTSGLETQY
v_call: TRBV6-6; j_call: TRBJ1-2; cdr3_aa: ASNHMVRPEGYT
v_call: TRBV6-1; j_call: TRBJ1-5; cdr3_aa: ASSEGGGINQPQH
v_call: TRBV6-6; j_call: TRBJ1-5; cdr3_aa: ASIPPGQGVQPQH
v_call: TRBV27; j_call: TRBJ1-5; cdr3_aa: ASSFGAGSNQPQH
v_call: TRBV6-6; j_call: TRBJ1-1; cdr3_aa: ASTWTGGTEAF
v_call: TRBV5-8; j_call: TRBJ2-2; cdr3_aa: ASSTGTRNTGELF
v_call: TRBV11-3; j_call: TRBJ2-4; cdr3_aa: ASSPGPGRESYLAKNIQY
v_call: TRBV5-6; j_call: TRBJ1-1; cdr3_aa: ASSLYEGEAF
v_call: TRBV7-7; j_call: TRBJ2-5; cdr3_aa: ASSMTSGGQETQY
v_call: TRBV4-3; j_call: TRBJ2-2; cdr3_aa: ASSQMRNTGELF
v_call: TRBV7-9; j_call: TRBJ1-3; cdr3_aa: ASSGQGAAGHTIY
v_call: TRBV19; j_call: TRBJ1-5; cdr3_aa: ASSPRGGRTANQPQH
v_call: TRBV2; j_call: TRBJ2-7; cdr3_aa: ASRQATGAYEQY
v_call: TRBV2; j_call: TRBJ1-5; cdr3_aa: ASSLDRAYSNQPQH
v_call: TRBV10-3; j_call: TRBJ1-6; cdr3_aa: AISELGQDYNSPLH
v_call: TRBV5-6; j_call: TRBJ2-7; cdr3_aa: ASSLDRTGTFGEQY
v_call: TRBV5-3; j_call: TRBJ2-2; cdr3_aa: ARSLYAENTGELF
v_call: TRBV9; j_call: TRBJ1-2; cdr3_aa: ASSVTGSGGYGYT
v_call: TRBV6-6; j_call: TRBJ2-3; cdr3_aa: ASSYGQGGRDTQY
v_call: TRBV6-1; j_call: TRBJ1-5; cdr3_aa: ASSWGAGREPQH
v_call: TRBV2; j_call: TRBJ1-2; cdr3_aa: ASGDRGRLINYGYP
v_call: TRBV7-8; j_call: TRBJ1-2; cdr3_aa: ASSLDSGQGSGYT
v_call: TRBV4-1; j_call: TRBJ1-1; cdr3_aa: ACSQKKGQGWAQNTEAF
v_call: TRBV6-1; j_call: TRBJ1-5; cdr3_aa: ASHSYTGLRQPQH
v_call: TRBV30; j_call: TRBJ2-2; cdr3_aa: AWSRWGVGELF
v_call: TRBV7-9; j_call: TRBJ2-1; cdr3_aa: ASSRYSMTGGMDEQF
v_call: TRBV7-6; j_call: TRBJ2-1; cdr3_aa: ASSRGGVYNEQF
v_call: TRBV27; j_call: TRBJ2-7; cdr3_aa: ASSPQSGGQGSYEQY
v_call: TRBV14; j_call: TRBJ1-3; cdr3_aa: ASSDGQVGNTIY
v_call: TRBV2; j_call: TRBJ2-7; cdr3_aa: ASSGLGAVGEQY
v_call: TRBV6-5; j_call: TRBJ1-1; cdr3_aa: ASSYSGVSHTEAF